The 9 T cell receptor beta chains listed next were all sequenced from one sample in a study of cytomegalovirus exposure and HLA in healthy donors. 60 Vbeta and 13 Jbeta primers were used in PCR. Data came from immunoSEQ multiplex PCR; TCRdb stores just in-frame clones and leaves some out. The sample has about 170,000 clones, around 84% seen once. Sequenced input: PBMCs. These receptors all stem from a boy under 10 years old in good health and CMV-seronegative.

The rearrangement links TRBV2 to TRBJ2-2, with a possible D match to TRBD1 (7 bases). Germline CDR1 and CDR2: SNHLY and FYNNEI. The CDR3 consists of 17 residues. V was clipped by 0 bases and J by 4 bases, with 15 bases between them. Here the CDR3 reads CASSEALGQGGTGELFF. The CDR3 DNA follows: TGTGCCAGCAGTGAAGCGCTTGGCCAGGGGGGCACCGGGGAGCTGTTTTTT.

The gene calls are TRBV29-1 and TRBJ1-2; D not certain. The germline V gene has CDR1 SQVTM and CDR2 ANQGSEA. The CDR3 is 16 residues long. V was clipped by 5 bases and J by 0 bases, with 19 bases between them. This chain's CDR3 is CSVPKGPGMTNYGYTF. CDR3 bases: TGCAGCGTTCCTAAAGGGCCGGGAATGACTAACTATGGCTACACCTTC.

This clone showed up just a few times. V gene TRBV10-1 combines with J gene TRBJ1-1; D is uncertain. Germline V gene sequence: CDR1 WNHNN, CDR2 SYGVQD (reference sequence). The CDR3 totals 13 residues. V was cut by 6 bases and J by 0 bases, with 8 bases left in between. The CDR3 here is CASSRIMNTEAFF. As DNA, the CDR3 is TGCGCCAGCAGCAGAATAATGAACACTGAAGCTTTCTTT.

This clone was detected only once. V is TRBV15 and J is TRBJ1-4; 7 bases agree with TRBD1. Germline lookup yields CDR1 LNHNV and CDR2 YYDKDF (reference sequence). The CDR3 runs to 15 residues. Trimming removed 2 bases from V and 6 bases from J; junction bases left unmatched: 6. CDR3 residues: CATSRIGDRDEKLFF. In DNA, the CDR3 is TGTGCCACCAGCAGAATTGGCGACAGGGATGAAAAACTGTTTTTT.

This clone has a handful of counts. V usage is TRBV7-2 and J usage is TRBJ2-3; 9 nucleotides match TRBD2. Unmatched junction bases numbered 5, after V lost 1 base and J lost 6 bases. Germline V gives CDR1 SGHTA, CDR2 FQGNSA. The CDR3 extends over 15 amino acids. The CDR3 loop reads CASSLGAGGPDTQYF. The CDR3 DNA sequence: TGTGCCAGCAGCTTAGGGGCGGGGGGGCCCGATACGCAGTATTTT.

CDR3 coding DNA: TGTGCCAGCAGGGGACAGGGGGCAGACGGGGAGCTGTTTTTT. Translating gives CASRGQGADGELFF. The gene calls are TRBV6-1 and TRBJ2-2, with 12 bases aligning to TRBD1. CDR3 size: 14 residues. CDR1 is MNHNS and CDR2 is SASEGT in the germline V gene. V was clipped by 6 bases and J by 7 bases; unmatched bases: 3.

This chain uses TRBV19 with TRBJ1-2; D gene uncertain. This CDR3 is built from 14 residues. V was shortened by 5 bases and J by 7 bases, with 17 bases between the two germline ends. Germline CDR1 LNHDA, CDR2 SQIVND (reference sequence). The CDR3: CASSPSSGSRGYTF. The CDR3 coding sequence is TGTGCCAGTAGTCCGTCATCCGGGTCTCGTGGCTACACCTTC.

The gene calls are TRBV19 and TRBJ1-2, with 7 bases that match TRBD1. Germline CDR1 and CDR2: LNHDA and SQIVND (reference sequence). V was clipped by 4 bases and J by 7 bases; unmatched bases: 3. This CDR3 region has 12 residues. The CDR3 bases are TGTGCCAGTAGTACCGACAGGGTTGGCTACACCTTC. Its protein is CASSTDRVGYTF.

This clone was seen a handful of times. The genes are TRBV28 and TRBJ1-5; D is perhaps TRBD1 (6 bases). Trimming cost V 8 bases and J 0 bases, with 14 bases left between them. Germline CDR1 and CDR2: MDHEN and SYDVKM. The CDR3 loop spans 15 amino acids. CDR3 in DNA: TGTGCCAGCCATGACCGGGGGGCTAGCAATCAGCCCCAGCATTTT. Its translation is CASHDRGASNQPQHF.